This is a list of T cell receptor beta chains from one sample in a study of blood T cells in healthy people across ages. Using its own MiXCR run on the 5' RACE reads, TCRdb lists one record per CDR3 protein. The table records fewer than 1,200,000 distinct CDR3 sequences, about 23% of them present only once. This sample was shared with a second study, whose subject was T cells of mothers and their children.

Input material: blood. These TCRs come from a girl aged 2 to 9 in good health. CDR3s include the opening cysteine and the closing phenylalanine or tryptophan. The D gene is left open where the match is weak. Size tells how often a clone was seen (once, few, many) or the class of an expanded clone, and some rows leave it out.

CDR3aa: CAISESLVRGQDQPQHF
CDR3nt: TGTGCCATCAGTGAGTCCTTGGTCAGGGGGCAAGATCAGCCCCAGCATTTT
j_gene: TRBJ1-5
d_gene: TRBD1
abundance: few
v_gene: TRBV10-3

CDR3aa: CATSREKDRPYTGELFF
CDR3nt: TGTGCCACCAGCAGAGAAAAAGATCGACCCTACACCGGGGAGCTGTTTTTT
j_gene: TRBJ2-2
d_gene: .
abundance: .
v_gene: TRBV15

CDR3aa: CASSTSGQPQHF
CDR3nt: TGTGCCAGCAGCACGAGCGGGCAGCCCCAGCATTTT
j_gene: TRBJ1-5
d_gene: .
abundance: many
v_gene: TRBV25-1

CDR3aa: CAWSLHPRQGRHGYTF
CDR3nt: TGTGCCTGGAGTCTGCACCCGAGACAGGGAAGGCATGGCTACACCTTC
j_gene: TRBJ1-2
d_gene: TRBD1
abundance: .
v_gene: TRBV30

CDR3aa: CASSTPAYEQYF
CDR3nt: TGTGCCAGCAGTACCCCGGCTTACGAGCAGTACTTC
j_gene: TRBJ2-7
d_gene: .
abundance: few
v_gene: TRBV6-1

CDR3aa: CASSYSVNVLTF
CDR3nt: TGTGCCAGCAGTTATTCGGTCAACGTCCTGACTTTC
j_gene: TRBJ2-6
d_gene: .
abundance: .
v_gene: TRBV6-2/TRBV6-3

CDR3aa: CAYQRGRGIEQFF
CDR3nt: TGTGCATACCAACGGGGGCGCGGAATTGAGCAGTTCTTC
j_gene: TRBJ2-1
d_gene: .
abundance: few
v_gene: TRBV28

CDR3aa: CASRGTGGAETQYF
CDR3nt: TGTGCCAGCAGAGGGACAGGGGGCGCAGAGACCCAGTACTTC
j_gene: TRBJ2-5
d_gene: TRBD1
abundance: .
v_gene: TRBV7-9

CDR3aa: CASSLVSRVAGEFSGANVLTF
CDR3nt: TGTGCCAGCAGCTTAGTGAGTCGTGTAGCGGGGGAGTTCTCTGGGGCCAACGTCCTGACTTTC
j_gene: TRBJ2-6
d_gene: TRBD2
abundance: few
v_gene: TRBV7-3

CDR3aa: CASSLGTSYNEQFF
CDR3nt: TGTGCCAGCAGCTTAGGGACTTCTTACAATGAGCAGTTCTTC
j_gene: TRBJ2-1
d_gene: .
abundance: many
v_gene: TRBV11-2

CDR3aa: CASDLGRGDYYEQYF
CDR3nt: TGTGCCAGCGATTTAGGCCGGGGGGATTACTACGAGCAGTACTTC
j_gene: TRBJ2-7
d_gene: TRBD2
abundance: .
v_gene: TRBV28

CDR3aa: CASSQGFYGANALTF
CDR3nt: TGTGCCAGCAGCCAAGGGTTTTATGGGGCCAACGCCCTGACTTTC
j_gene: TRBJ2-6
d_gene: .
abundance: .
v_gene: TRBV3-1